This T cell receptor beta chain was recovered during a study of blood T cell repertoires in COVID-19. Looking at the study overall: PBMCs, B-cell-depleted T cells, or T cells were the source of the cDNA or gDNA that made up the material.

Germline-derived CDR1 and CDR2 are LNHDA and SQIVND (reference sequence). V gave up 6 bases and J gave up 5 bases; unmatched junction bases: 2. The CDR3 length is 13 residues. Original handling: Amplifying reference gene primers gave estimates of nucleated cell counts. The protocol was immunoSEQ multiplex PCR, while the TCRdb copy is restricted to in-frame clones and leaves out a portion. D and trimming come from the DNA, and the V and J calls and clone size come from that table. Found here are almost 400,000 clones, over 75% of them singletons; the top ten hold about 2.5%. The receptor was isolated from an older woman with COVID-19, enrolled during active disease. What was sequenced was peripheral blood. The chain recombines TRBV19 with TRBJ1-5, with TRBD1 identical over 9 bases. DNA of the CDR3: TGTGCCAGTAGGAGACAGGGGGATCAGCCCCAGCATTTT. Translating it yields CASRRQGDQPQHF.